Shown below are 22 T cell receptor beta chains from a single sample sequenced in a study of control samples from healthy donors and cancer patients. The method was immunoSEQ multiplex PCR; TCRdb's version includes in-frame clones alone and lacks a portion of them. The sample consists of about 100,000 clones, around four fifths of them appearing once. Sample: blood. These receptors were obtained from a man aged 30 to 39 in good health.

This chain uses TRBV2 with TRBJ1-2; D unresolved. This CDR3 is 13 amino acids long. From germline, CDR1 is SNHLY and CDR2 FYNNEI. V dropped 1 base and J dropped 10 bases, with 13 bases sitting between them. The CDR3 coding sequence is TGTGCCAGCAGTGAAGGTCACCGATCCCCCTACACCTTC. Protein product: CASSEGHRSPYTF.

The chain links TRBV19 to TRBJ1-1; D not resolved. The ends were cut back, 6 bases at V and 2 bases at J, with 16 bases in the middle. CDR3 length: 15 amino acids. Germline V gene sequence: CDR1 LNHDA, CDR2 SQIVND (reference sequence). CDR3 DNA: TGTGCCAGTAGAGAGAGAAGGGTAGGAAACACTGAAGCTTTCTTT. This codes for CASRERRVGNTEAFF.

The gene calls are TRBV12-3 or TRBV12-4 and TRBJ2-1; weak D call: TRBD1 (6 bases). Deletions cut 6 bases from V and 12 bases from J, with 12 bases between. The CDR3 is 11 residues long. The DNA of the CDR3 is TGTGCCAGCAGGGCAACAGGGTTGCAGTTCTTC. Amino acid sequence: CASRATGLQFF.

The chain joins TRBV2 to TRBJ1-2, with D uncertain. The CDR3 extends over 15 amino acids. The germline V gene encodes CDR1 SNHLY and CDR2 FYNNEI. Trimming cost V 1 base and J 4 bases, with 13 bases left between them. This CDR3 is CASSEGKGSGYGYTF. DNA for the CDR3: TGTGCCAGCAGTGAAGGAAAAGGGAGCGGCTATGGCTACACCTTC.

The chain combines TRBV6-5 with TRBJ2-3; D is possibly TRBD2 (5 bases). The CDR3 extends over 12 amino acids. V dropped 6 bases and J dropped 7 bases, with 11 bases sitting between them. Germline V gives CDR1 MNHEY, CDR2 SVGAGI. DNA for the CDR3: TGTGCCAGCAGCGCTAGCATAAATACGCAGTATTTT. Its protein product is CASSASINTQYF.

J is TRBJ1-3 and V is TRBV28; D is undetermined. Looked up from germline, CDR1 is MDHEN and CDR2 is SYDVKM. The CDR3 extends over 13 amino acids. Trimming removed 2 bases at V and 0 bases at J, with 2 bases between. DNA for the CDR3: TGTGCCAGCAGTTTAGACTCTGGAAACACCATATATTTT. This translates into CASSLDSGNTIYF.

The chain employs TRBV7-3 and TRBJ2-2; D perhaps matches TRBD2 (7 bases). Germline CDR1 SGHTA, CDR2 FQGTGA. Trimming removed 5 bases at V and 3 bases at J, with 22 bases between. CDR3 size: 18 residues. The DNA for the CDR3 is TGTGCCAGCAGCCCGAACCCGGCGGGGGCCCTGGACACCGGGGAGCTGTTTTTT. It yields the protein CASSPNPAGALDTGELFF.

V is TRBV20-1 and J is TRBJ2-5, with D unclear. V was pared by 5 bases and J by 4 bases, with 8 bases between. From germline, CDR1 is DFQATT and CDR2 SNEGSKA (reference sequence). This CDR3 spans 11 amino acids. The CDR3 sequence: CSAPERETQYF. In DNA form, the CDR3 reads TGCAGTGCTCCCGAGAGAGAGACCCAGTACTTC.

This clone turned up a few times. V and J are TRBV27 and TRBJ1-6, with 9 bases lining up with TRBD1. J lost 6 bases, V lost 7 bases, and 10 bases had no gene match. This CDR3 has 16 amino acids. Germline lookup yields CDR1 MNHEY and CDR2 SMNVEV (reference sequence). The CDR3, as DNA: TGTGCCAGCACCCAATACAGGGGGCAGGGTAATTCACCCCTCCACTTT. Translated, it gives CASTQYRGQGNSPLHF.

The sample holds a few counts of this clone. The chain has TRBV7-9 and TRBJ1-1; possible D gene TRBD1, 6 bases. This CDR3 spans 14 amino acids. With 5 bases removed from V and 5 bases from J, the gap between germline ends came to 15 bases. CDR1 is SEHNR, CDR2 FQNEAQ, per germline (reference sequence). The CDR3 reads CASSLDRSVTEAFF. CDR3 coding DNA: TGTGCCAGCAGCCTAGACAGGAGCGTAACTGAAGCTTTCTTT.

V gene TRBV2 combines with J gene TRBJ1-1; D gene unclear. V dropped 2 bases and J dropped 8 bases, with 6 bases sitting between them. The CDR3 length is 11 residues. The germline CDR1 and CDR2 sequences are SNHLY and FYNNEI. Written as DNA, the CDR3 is TGTGCCAGCAGTGAATCCCGAGAAGCTTTCTTT. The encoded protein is CASSESREAFF.

Here the CDR3 reads CSVGRGGVETQYF. The CDR3 DNA reads as TGCAGCGTTGGACGGGGGGGCGTCGAGACCCAGTACTTC. The gene calls are TRBV29-1 and TRBJ2-5; TRBD2 matches 8 bases. The CDR3 totals 13 residues. V shed 4 bases, J shed 5 bases, and the junction held 6 bases outside the gene matches. CDR1 is SQVTM and CDR2 is ANQGSEA in the germline V gene.

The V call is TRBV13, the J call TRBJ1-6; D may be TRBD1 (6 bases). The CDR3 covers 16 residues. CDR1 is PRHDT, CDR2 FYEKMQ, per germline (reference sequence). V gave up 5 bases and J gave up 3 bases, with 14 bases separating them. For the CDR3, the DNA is TGTGCCAGCAGCCTACGAAGAGGGGGCTATAATTCACCCCTCCACTTT. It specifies CASSLRRGGYNSPLHF.

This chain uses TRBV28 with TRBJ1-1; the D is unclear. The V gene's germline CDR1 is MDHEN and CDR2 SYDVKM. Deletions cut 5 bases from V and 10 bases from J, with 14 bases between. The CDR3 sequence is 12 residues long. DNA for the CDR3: TGTGCCAGCAGTCCGAGGGCTCGGGGAGCTTTCTTT. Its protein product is CASSPRARGAFF.

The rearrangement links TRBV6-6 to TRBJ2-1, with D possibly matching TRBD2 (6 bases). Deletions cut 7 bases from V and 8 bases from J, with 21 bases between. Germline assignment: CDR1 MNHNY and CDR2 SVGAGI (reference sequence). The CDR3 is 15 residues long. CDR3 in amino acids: CASTGLIGRSDEQFF. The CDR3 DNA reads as TGTGCCAGCACAGGACTAATTGGGAGGTCAGATGAGCAGTTCTTC.

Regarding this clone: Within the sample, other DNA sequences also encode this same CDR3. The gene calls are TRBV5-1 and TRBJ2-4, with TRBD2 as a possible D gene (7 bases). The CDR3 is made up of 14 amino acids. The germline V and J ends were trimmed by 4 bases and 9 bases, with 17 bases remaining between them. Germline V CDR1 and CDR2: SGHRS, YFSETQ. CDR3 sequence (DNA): TGCGCCAGCAGCAACACCGGGGGCGGGGGCATTCAGTACTTC. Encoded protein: CASSNTGGGGIQYF.

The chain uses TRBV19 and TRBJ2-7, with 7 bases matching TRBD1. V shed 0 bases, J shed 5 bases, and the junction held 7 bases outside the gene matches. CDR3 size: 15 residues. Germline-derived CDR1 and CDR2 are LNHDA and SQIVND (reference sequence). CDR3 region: CASSIETGSLDEQYF. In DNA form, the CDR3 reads TGTGCCAGTAGTATAGAGACAGGGTCTCTCGACGAGCAGTACTTC.

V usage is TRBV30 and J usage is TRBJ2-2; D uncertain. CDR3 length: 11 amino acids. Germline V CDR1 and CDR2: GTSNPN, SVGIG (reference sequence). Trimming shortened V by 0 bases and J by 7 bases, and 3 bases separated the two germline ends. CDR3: CAWSVRGELFF. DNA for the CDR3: TGTGCCTGGAGTGTACGCGGGGAGCTGTTTTTT.

The DNA for the CDR3 is TGTGCCAGCAGTTCTGGCGGGGGGCGAAGAATTTCACCCCTCCACTTT. Translated, it gives CASSSGGGRRISPLHF. This chain links TRBV6-5 with TRBJ1-6; D is perhaps TRBD1 (6 bases). Germline CDR1 reads MNHEY; CDR2 reads SVGAGI. CDR3 length: 16 amino acids. Trimming removed 4 bases from V and 9 bases from J, with 19 bases in between.

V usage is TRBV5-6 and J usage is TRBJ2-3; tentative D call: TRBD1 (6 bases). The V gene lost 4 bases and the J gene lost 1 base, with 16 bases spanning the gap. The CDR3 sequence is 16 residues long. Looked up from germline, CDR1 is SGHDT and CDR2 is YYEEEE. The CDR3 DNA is TGTGCCAGCAGCCCACTGTACAGGGAAGGCACAGATACGCAGTATTTT. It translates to CASSPLYREGTDTQYF.

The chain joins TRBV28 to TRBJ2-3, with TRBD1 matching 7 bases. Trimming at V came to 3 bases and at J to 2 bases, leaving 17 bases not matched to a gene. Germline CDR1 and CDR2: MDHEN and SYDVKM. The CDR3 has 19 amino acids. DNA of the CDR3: TGTGCCAGCAGTTTCGTGATCCTACAGGGGCCCTCTTCCACAGATACGCAGTATTTT. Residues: CASSFVILQGPSSTDTQYF.

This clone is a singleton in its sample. In nucleotides, the CDR3 is TGTGCCAGCAGCCCACAGACTAGCGGGGGGGCCGCAGATACGCAGTATTTT. Residues: CASSPQTSGGAADTQYF. The chain carries TRBV7-6 and TRBJ2-3; TRBD2 aligns across 14 bases. This CDR3 has 17 residues. V lost 5 bases to trimming and J lost 4 bases; unmatched junction nucleotides: 8. Germline V gene sequence: CDR1 SGHVS, CDR2 FNYEAQ.